The T cell receptor (beta chain) under discussion was sequenced for a study of blood T cell repertoires in COVID-19. Germline assignment: CDR1 KGHSH and CDR2 LQKENI. The V gene lost 4 bases and the J gene lost 0 bases, with 4 bases spanning the gap. This CDR3 contains 13 residues. Source study methods: Amplification of reference gene primers was used by the study to estimate nucleated cell counts. Sequencing used immunoSEQ multiplex PCR; TCRdb keeps in-frame clones, though not all of them. V, J and clone size are taken as reported in that table, and D and trimming were inferred from the DNA itself. The table includes 120,000 to 150,000 clones, 84% detected once.

The clonotype was recovered from a woman aged 80 or over in a cohort sampled during active or convalescent COVID-19. The rearrangement joins TRBV18 to TRBJ1-3; D gene unclear. Sequenced: peripheral blood. CDR3 coding DNA: TGTGCCAGCTCACTTAACTCTGGAAACACCATATATTTT. Its protein is CASSLNSGNTIYF.